The 23 T cell receptor beta chains given below trace back to one sample, sequenced in a study of shared clonotypes between healthy human individuals. Here immunoSEQ multiplex PCR was the method, and the copy in TCRdb shows in-frame clones only, minus some. This table has about a million clones, more than 65% appearing once. The sequenced sample consisted of memory CD4+ T cells sorted from blood. Sample subset: CD45RA-negative fraction. These receptor sequences come from a man younger than 35 in good health.

This chain links TRBV7-3 with TRBJ1-2; 8 bases agree with TRBD1. The CDR3 is made up of 16 amino acids. The germline V gene has CDR1 SGHTA and CDR2 FQGTGA. Germline trimming cut 3 bases from V and 5 bases from J; bases unmatched to any gene: 11. In DNA form, the CDR3 reads TGTGCCAGCAGCTTGGGACAGGTTTTTCCCCCATATGGCTACACCTTC. This gives the protein CASSLGQVFPPYGYTF.

This clone was picked up a small number of times. The V gene is TRBV6-1, the J gene TRBJ2-2, with no clear D. Trimming left V 6 bases short and J 7 bases short, with 12 bases between. The CDR3 loop spans 13 amino acids. Germline V gives CDR1 MNHNS, CDR2 SASEGT. The CDR3 loop reads CASRPGVVGELFF. For the CDR3, the DNA is TGTGCCAGCAGGCCGGGTGTTGTCGGGGAGCTGTTTTTT.

The chain is built from TRBV6-6 and TRBJ2-2; tentatively, D is TRBD1 (6 bases). The CDR3 sequence is 14 residues long. CDR1 is MNHNY and CDR2 is SVGAGI in the germline V gene (reference sequence). V lost 6 bases to trimming and J lost 0 bases, with 8 bases between them. The CDR3 DNA sequence: TGTGCCAGCAGAGGACAGTCGAACACCGGGGAGCTGTTTTTT. Residues: CASRGQSNTGELFF.

Regarding this clone: This probably arose from a read error, given a far larger clone one base away. Additional DNA sequences in this sample encode the identical CDR3. The chain employs TRBV5-5 and TRBJ1-1; 9 bases fit TRBD1. The germline V gene has CDR1 SGHKS and CDR2 YYEKEE (reference sequence). V shed 3 bases and J 1 base; nucleotides not matched to a gene: 1. This CDR3 contains 14 residues. The DNA of the CDR3 is TGTGCCAGCAGCTGGGGACAGGGGAACACTGAAGCTTTCTTT. Amino acids: CASSWGQGNTEAFF.

As regards this clone: A junction end diverges from the germline sequence, so it may reflect a read error. J is TRBJ2-2 and V is TRBV11-2; weak D call: TRBD2 (5 bases). Germline V gene lookup returns CDR1 SGHAT and CDR2 FQNNGV. The CDR3 has 16 amino acids. CDR3 DNA sequence: TGTGCCAGCAGCATAGAACCGGGGTCGAACACCGGGGAGCTGTTTTTT. This sequence encodes CASSIEPGSNTGELFF.

The chain uses TRBV30 and TRBJ2-3, with a possible D match to TRBD1 (5 bases). The CDR3 runs to 13 residues. V gave up 2 bases and J gave up 6 bases, with 12 bases separating them. Looked up from germline, CDR1 is GTSNPN and CDR2 is SVGIG (reference sequence). DNA of the CDR3: TGTGCCTGGAGTCCAGGACACTGGGATACGCAGTATTTT. Protein: CAWSPGHWDTQYF.

The V call is TRBV30, the J call TRBJ2-2, with D tentatively TRBD2 (5 bases). CDR3 length: 13 residues. Germline V lookup: CDR1 GTSNPN, CDR2 SVGIG (reference sequence). Trimming cost V 4 bases and J 0 bases, with 6 bases left between them. In nucleotides, the CDR3 is TGTGCCTGGACCGGGGCGAACACCGGGGAGCTGTTTTTT. Amino acids: CAWTGANTGELFF.

This chain connects TRBV30 to TRBJ2-4; D is ambiguous. Germline V lookup: CDR1 GTSNPN, CDR2 SVGIG (reference sequence). This CDR3 comprises 15 residues. The ends were cut back, 1 base at V and 4 bases at J, with 14 bases in the middle. In DNA, the CDR3 is TGTGCCTGGAGTGATCGGACCCCAACGAAAAACATTCAGTACTTC. The encoded protein is CAWSDRTPTKNIQYF.

The chain has TRBV5-6 and TRBJ2-7; possibly TRBD2 for D (5 bases). Trimming took off 0 bases at V and 2 bases at J, with 15 bases between the two ends. This CDR3 comprises 16 residues. CDR1 SGHDT and CDR2 YYEEEE come from the germline V gene. The chain's CDR3 is CASSLVGGSTAYEQYF. CDR3 sequence (DNA): TGTGCCAGCAGCTTGGTGGGCGGGTCCACCGCCTACGAGCAGTACTTC.

CDR3 residues: CSVYRDRANEQFF. The CDR3 DNA reads as TGCAGCGTTTACCGGGACAGGGCCAATGAGCAGTTCTTC. The chain carries TRBV29-1 and TRBJ2-1, with 9 nucleotides matching TRBD1. The CDR3 consists of 13 residues. V shed 5 bases, J shed 6 bases, and the junction held 5 bases outside the gene matches. Germline V gene lookup returns CDR1 SQVTM and CDR2 ANQGSEA.

The chain employs TRBV7-8 and TRBJ2-1; 10 bases match TRBD2. After removal of 3 bases from V and 5 bases from J, the junction contained 7 bases not matched to a gene. CDR3 length: 16 amino acids. Germline V CDR1 and CDR2: SGHVS, FQNEAQ. CDR3 loop: CASSFNLAGVNNEQFF. The CDR3, as DNA: TGTGCCAGCAGCTTCAATCTAGCGGGGGTAAACAATGAGCAGTTCTTC.

CDR3 bases: TGTGCCAGCAGCTTTGGGGACAGAGATAATTCACCCCTCCACTTT. Amino acids: CASSFGDRDNSPLHF. This rearrangement joins TRBV5-6 to TRBJ1-6, with TRBD1 matching over 7 bases. V trimming: 2 bases; J trimming: 5 bases; junction bases outside the gene matches: 4. This CDR3 has 15 amino acids. The V gene's germline CDR1 is SGHDT and CDR2 YYEEEE.

In regard to this clone: Other DNA sequences within the sample encode an identical CDR3. The chain's CDR3 is CSARAGETQYF. The CDR3 nucleotides read TGCAGTGCTAGGGCGGGAGAGACCCAGTACTTC. V usage is TRBV20-1 and J usage is TRBJ2-5; D is perhaps TRBD2 (5 bases). Trimming removed 3 bases from V and 4 bases from J, with 6 bases in between. Germline CDR1 DFQATT, CDR2 SNEGSKA (reference sequence). CDR3 length equals 11 residues.

V and J are TRBV7-9 and TRBJ1-6; D perhaps matches TRBD1 (5 bases). Trimming left V 5 bases short and J 11 bases short, with 16 bases between. Germline V gives CDR1 SEHNR, CDR2 FQNEAQ (reference sequence). The CDR3 extends over 14 amino acids. Here the CDR3 reads CASSSSGGSPPLHF. The CDR3 bases are TGTGCCAGCAGCAGCAGCGGGGGGTCTCCACCCCTCCACTTT. The full variable domain, with the rest looked up from reference TRBV7-9 and TRBJ1-6, is DTGVSQNPRHKITKRGQNVTFRCDPISEHNRLYWYRQTLGQGPEFLTYFQNEAQLEKSRLLSDRFSAERPKGSFSTLEIQRTEQGDSAMYLCASSSSGGSPPLHFGNGTRLTVT.

This sequence joins TRBV7-2 and TRBJ2-5; D is undetermined. The germline V gene has CDR1 SGHTA and CDR2 FQGNSA. V lost 4 bases and J 2 bases, leaving 14 bases between the germline ends. CDR3 length: 15 amino acids. The CDR3 DNA is TGTGCCAGCAGCTACCGGGCCCGAGGTCAAGAGACCCAGTACTTC. As protein: CASSYRARGQETQYF.

This chain joins TRBV7-2 and TRBJ2-6; D call uncertain. V shed 1 base and J shed 0 bases, with 10 bases lying between them. This CDR3 region has 17 residues. Germline CDR1 is SGHTA and CDR2 is FQGNSA. CDR3 coding DNA: TGTGCCAGCAGCTTAGGGGCAGCGAGCTCTGGGGCCAACGTCCTGACTTTC. As protein: CASSLGAASSGANVLTF.

The CDR3 sequence is CSAADLAGGGTGELFF. CDR3 DNA sequence: TGCAGCGCGGCCGATTTAGCGGGAGGGGGCACCGGGGAGCTGTTTTTT. The gene calls are TRBV29-1 and TRBJ2-2, with TRBD2 identical over 11 bases. The CDR3 loop spans 16 amino acids. J lost 4 bases, V lost 7 bases, and 11 bases had no gene match. The germline CDR1 and CDR2 sequences are SQVTM and ANQGSEA.

The V call is TRBV7-2, the J call TRBJ2-3; TRBD1 aligns across 11 bases. The CDR3 has 16 residues. Germline V gene sequence: CDR1 SGHTA, CDR2 FQGNSA. J gave up 4 bases and V 6 bases, and 9 bases lay outside the gene matches. CDR3 sequence reads: CASRYAGTGGSDTQYF. For the CDR3, the DNA is TGTGCCAGCAGATACGCCGGGACAGGGGGTTCAGATACGCAGTATTTT.

V and J are TRBV18 and TRBJ1-1; no definite D call. CDR3 length: 14 residues. The germline V gene encodes CDR1 KGHSH and CDR2 LQKENI. V shed 1 base and J shed 1 base, with 7 bases lying between them. CDR3 nucleotides: TGTGCCAGCTCACCACATGACTCGAACACTGAAGCTTTCTTT. Its translation: CASSPHDSNTEAFF.

The table lists this clone with a few counts. The V call is TRBV11-2, the J call TRBJ2-7; D perhaps matches TRBD2 (5 bases). There are 17 residues in the CDR3. Germline assignment: CDR1 SGHAT and CDR2 FQNNGV. V dropped 6 bases and J dropped 0 bases, with 21 bases sitting between them. The CDR3 sequence is CASSFAALSGISYEQYF. The CDR3 nucleotides read TGTGCCAGCAGTTTTGCCGCTTTATCGGGGATCTCCTACGAGCAGTACTTC. Full variable domain (remainder filled in from reference TRBV11-2 and TRBJ2-7): EAGVAQSPRYKIIEKRQSVAFWCNPISGHATLYWYQQILGQGPKLLIQFQNNGVVDDSQLPKDRFSAERLKGVDSTLKIQPAKLEDSAVYLCASSFAALSGISYEQYFGPGTRLTVT.

This clone was observed once. The chain recombines TRBV4-3 with TRBJ1-2; 8 bases are a match to TRBD1. V shed 0 bases and J 8 bases; nucleotides not matched to a gene: 5. Germline assignment: CDR1 LGHNA and CDR2 YSLEER. This CDR3 has 14 amino acids. CDR3 amino acids: CASSQDLQGVGYTF. For the CDR3, the DNA is TGCGCCAGCAGCCAAGATCTACAGGGGGTGGGCTACACCTTC.

The genes are TRBV6-1 and TRBJ2-7; D is ambiguous. Germline loops: CDR1 MNHNS, CDR2 SASEGT. Trimming cost V 0 bases and J 2 bases, with 8 bases left between them. The CDR3 length is 14 residues. CDR3 residues: CASSEAAIAYEQYF. DNA of the CDR3: TGTGCCAGCAGTGAAGCGGCCATAGCCTACGAGCAGTACTTC.

This chain joins TRBV7-2 and TRBJ1-3; D remains ambiguous. CDR1 is SGHTA and CDR2 is FQGNSA in the germline V gene. This CDR3 contains 16 residues. V was clipped by 0 bases and J by 0 bases, with 9 bases between them. This CDR3 reads CASSLAHPRSGNTIYF. DNA of the CDR3: TGTGCCAGCAGCTTAGCGCATCCCCGCTCTGGAAACACCATATATTTT.